These 8 T cell receptor beta chains originate from one sample sequenced in a study of naive and memory T cell subsets. The beta constant-region primer was an equimolar mix of two oligonucleotides covering TRBC1 and TRBC2. TCRdb reanalysed the UMI-ligation and nested PCR reads using MiXCR and keeps one entry per CDR3 protein. Found here are 120,000 to 150,000 distinct CDR3 sequences, about 17% of them singletons; the top ten hold approximately 0.15%. The sequenced sample consisted of naive CD4+ T cells from blood. The source of these receptors is a human donor in good health.

The J gene is TRBJ2-7, the V gene TRBV13; weak D call: TRBD2 (6 bases). Germline V gives CDR1 PRHDT, CDR2 FYEKMQ (reference sequence). This CDR3 contains 16 residues. V dropped 0 bases and J dropped 3 bases, with 15 bases sitting between them. CDR3 coding DNA: TGTGCCAGCAGCTTAGGTCCGGGAGAAGCGTGCTACGAGCAGTACTTC. Amino acid sequence: CASSLGPGEACYEQYF.

The V gene is TRBV7-9, the J gene TRBJ2-5, with 7 bases fitting TRBD1. The CDR3 has 15 residues. Per the germline V gene, CDR1 is SEHNR and CDR2 is FQNEAQ (reference sequence). Trimming cost V 1 base and J 3 bases; bases outside gene matches: 5. CDR3 nucleotide sequence: TGTGCCAGCAGCTTAGGCGACAGGGAGAAAGAGACCCAGTACTTC. Translation gives CASSLGDREKETQYF.

This sequence joins TRBV7-2 and TRBJ2-5, with 9 positions matching TRBD1. The CDR3 contains 14 residues. Unmatched junction bases numbered 5, after V lost 5 bases and J lost 4 bases. Germline V CDR1 and CDR2: SGHTA, FQGNSA. The CDR3 DNA is TGTGCCAGCAGCCAGGACAGGGGAGTAGAGACCCAGTACTTC. Its translation is CASSQDRGVETQYF.

V and J are TRBV5-1 and TRBJ2-1; D call uncertain. Between the trimmed V and J ends, which lost 2 bases and 2 bases, there was a span of 11 bases. The CDR3 contains 15 residues. Germline V lookup: CDR1 SGHRS, CDR2 YFSETQ. The CDR3 region is CASSFAANPYNEQFF. The CDR3 DNA follows: TGCGCCAGCAGCTTTGCAGCGAACCCCTACAATGAGCAGTTCTTC.

The chain carries TRBV7-6 and TRBJ1-1; D might be TRBD1 (5 bases). Trimming left V 1 base short and J 1 base short, with 7 bases between. This CDR3 contains 14 residues. The germline CDR1 and CDR2 sequences are SGHVS and FNYEAQ. As DNA, the CDR3 is TGTGCCAGCAGCTTAGAAACAGGGAACACTGAAGCTTTCTTT. Amino acids: CASSLETGNTEAFF.

The chain recombines TRBV4-1 with TRBJ2-7, with unresolved D. V lost 0 bases and J 1 base, leaving 7 bases between the germline ends. The germline CDR1 and CDR2 sequences are MGHRA and YSYEKL. This CDR3 has 14 amino acids. CDR3: CASSQEPPSYEQYF. CDR3 nucleotides: TGCGCCAGCAGCCAAGAACCTCCTTCCTACGAGCAGTACTTC.

J is TRBJ1-5 and V is TRBV6-5; 7 bases are a match to TRBD1. V lost 6 bases to trimming and J lost 4 bases; unmatched junction nucleotides: 6. CDR3 length: 14 amino acids. Germline V gene data show CDR1 as MNHEY and CDR2 as SVGAGI. CDR3 sequence reads: CASRPTGINQPQHF. CDR3 nucleotide sequence: TGTGCCAGCAGGCCGACAGGGATTAATCAGCCCCAGCATTTT.

This CDR3 is CASWPLSGSSYNEQFF. As DNA, the CDR3 is TGTGCCAGCTGGCCCCTTAGCGGTAGCTCCTACAATGAGCAGTTCTTC. This chain links TRBV6-2 or TRBV6-3 with TRBJ2-1, with D possibly TRBD2 on 6 matching bases. V was shortened by 8 bases and J by 0 bases, with 17 bases between the two germline ends. Germline V CDR1 and CDR2: MNHEY, SVGEGT. The CDR3 runs to 16 residues.